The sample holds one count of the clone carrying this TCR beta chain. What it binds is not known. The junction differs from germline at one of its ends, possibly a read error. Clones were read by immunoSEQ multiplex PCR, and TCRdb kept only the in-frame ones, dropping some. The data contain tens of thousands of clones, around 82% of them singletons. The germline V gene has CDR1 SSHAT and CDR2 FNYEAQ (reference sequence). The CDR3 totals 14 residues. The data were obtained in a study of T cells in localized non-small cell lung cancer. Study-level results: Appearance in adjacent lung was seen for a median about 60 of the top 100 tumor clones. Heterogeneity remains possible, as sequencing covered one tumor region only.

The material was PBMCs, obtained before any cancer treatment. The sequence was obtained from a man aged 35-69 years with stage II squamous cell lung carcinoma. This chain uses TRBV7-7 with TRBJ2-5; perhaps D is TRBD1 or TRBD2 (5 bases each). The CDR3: CASSSSSGTGTQYF. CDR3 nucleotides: TGTGCTAGCAGCTCCAGTTCAGGGACGGGGACCCAGTACTTC.